The next 11 T cell receptor beta chains were all read from a single sample in a study of T cell repertoires in cytomegalovirus infection. Their cognate antigens are unknown. A single record per CDR3 protein comes from TCRdb applying MiXCR to the reads. The table lists 450,000 to 650,000 distinct CDR3 sequences, roughly 43% of them singletons, with 40% to 60% in the top ten. Sequenced here: cultured PBMCs, sampled from culture after CMV antigen stimulation. All receptors come from a human donor in good health (CMV status not recorded). Some clones in this sample may be carry-over from other donors' samples.

The chain links TRBV20-1 to TRBJ2-1; the match to TRBD1 covers 9 bases. The CDR3 loop spans 13 amino acids. The ends lost 5 bases at V and 8 bases at J; junction bases unmatched: 7. Germline lookup yields CDR1 DFQATT and CDR2 SNEGSKA (reference sequence). The CDR3 spells CSARGQGKDEQFF. The CDR3 DNA reads as TGCAGTGCTCGGGGACAGGGAAAGGATGAGCAGTTCTTC.

V usage is TRBV6-8 and J usage is TRBJ1-2, with 8 bases that match TRBD1. Per germline, CDR1 MNHGY and CDR2 SAAAGT. The CDR3 contains 14 residues. V lost 7 bases and J lost 3; bases outside the gene matches: 7. CDR3 sequence: CASILTGVDYGYTF. CDR3 in DNA: TGTGCCAGCATCCTGACAGGGGTCGACTATGGCTACACCTTC.

This clonotype has a single count. This sequence joins TRBV4-1 and TRBJ2-2; D may match TRBD1 or TRBD2 (5 bases each). CDR3 size: 15 residues. Trimming cost V 4 bases and J 6 bases, with 15 bases left between them. Per germline, CDR1 MGHRA and CDR2 YSYEKL. The CDR3 nucleotides are TGCGCCAGCAGCCTCCAGGCCCTGGGGGCCGGGGAGCTGTTTTTT. Translated, it gives CASSLQALGAGELFF.

The gene calls are TRBV15 and TRBJ2-3; D is tentatively TRBD1 or TRBD2 (5 bases each). The germline V gene encodes CDR1 LNHNV and CDR2 YYDKDF (reference sequence). The CDR3 extends over 16 amino acids. V was shortened by 1 base and J by 3 bases, with 14 bases between the two germline ends. The CDR3 protein is CATSRGGAGGTDTQYF. As DNA, the CDR3 is TGTGCCACCAGCAGAGGTGGGGCGGGTGGGACAGATACGCAGTATTTT. Together with reference TRBV15 and TRBJ2-3, the CDR3 gives the full variable domain: DAMVIQNPRYQVTQFGKPVTLSCSQTLNHNVMYWYQQKSSQAPKLLFHYYDKDFNNEADTPDNFQSRRPNTSFCFLDIRSPGLGDTAMYLCATSRGGAGGTDTQYFGPGTRLTVL.

The sample holds a few counts of this clonotype. The V gene is TRBV27, the J gene TRBJ2-4; unclear D gene. The V end lost 5 bases, the J end lost 0 bases, and 8 bases lay between the germline ends. In germline, CDR1 is MNHEY, CDR2 SMNVEV (reference sequence). CDR3 length equals 14 residues. CDR3 protein: CASSAQIAKNIQYF. The CDR3 nucleotides are TGTGCCAGCAGTGCCCAGATAGCCAAAAACATTCAGTACTTC.

The chain joins TRBV3-1 to TRBJ1-2; possibly TRBD1 for D (5 bases). V shed 4 bases and J shed 3 bases, with 15 bases lying between them. This CDR3 is 15 amino acids long. The V gene's germline CDR1 is LGHDT and CDR2 YNNKEL (reference sequence). In DNA, the CDR3 is TGTGCCAGCAGCCCAGCGGGAGGGGCGTACTATGGCTACACCTTC. It yields the protein CASSPAGGAYYGYTF.

V gene TRBV4-2 combines with J gene TRBJ1-6; TRBD1 is a possible D gene (5 bases). This CDR3 spans 16 amino acids. Germline V gives CDR1 LGHNA, CDR2 YNFKEQ. Trimming took 4 bases from V and 6 from J, leaving 16 bases between them. CDR3 DNA sequence: TGTGCCAGCAGCCGCGACGGAAGGGGAGGTAATTCACCCCTCCACTTT. It codes for CASSRDGRGGNSPLHF.

The J gene is TRBJ2-1, the V gene TRBV7-2; 8 bases are shared with TRBD2. Per the germline V gene, CDR1 is SGHTA and CDR2 is FQGNSA. The trim removed 8 bases at V and 3 bases at J, leaving 9 bases unmatched. The CDR3 spans 15 residues. The CDR3 here is CASRRTGGNYNEQFF. For the CDR3, the DNA is TGTGCCAGCCGTCGAACGGGAGGGAACTACAATGAGCAGTTCTTC.

J is TRBJ2-7 and V is TRBV23-1; D gene ambiguous. TRBV23-1 is classed as an ORF, of uncertain function. The CDR3 length is 16 residues. V lost 1 base and J 4 bases, leaving 17 bases between the germline ends. In DNA, the CDR3 is TGCGCCAGCAGTCAATTTACAGTGGGTACATGTTACGAGCAGTACTTC. This codes for CASSQFTVGTCYEQYF.

This clonotype was observed a few times. V is TRBV7-2 and J is TRBJ2-7; 8 positions match TRBD2. J lost 1 base, V lost 5 bases, and 10 bases had no gene match. The CDR3 is 16 residues long. CDR1 and CDR2 from the germline V gene are SGHTA and FQGNSA. The CDR3 loop reads CASSLTPGLVSYEQYF. In DNA form, the CDR3 reads TGTGCCAGCAGCCTGACCCCGGGACTAGTTTCCTACGAGCAGTACTTC.

The chain has TRBV20-1 and TRBJ1-2; 8 bases align to TRBD1. There are 13 residues in the CDR3. Germline lookup yields CDR1 DFQATT and CDR2 SNEGSKA (reference sequence). DNA of the CDR3: TGCTGCGGGACAGGAGAAACTAACTATGGCTACACCTTC. This sequence encodes CCGTGETNYGYTF.